The rows below give T cell receptor beta chains drawn from one sample of a study of shared clonotypes between healthy human individuals. Assay: immunoSEQ multiplex PCR; the TCRdb copy retains only in-frame clones and omits some. The table records under 1,100,000 clones, 65% to 75% of them present only once. Sequences were obtained from memory CD4+ T cells sorted from blood. These receptors all stem from a man aged 18 to 29 in good health. CDR3s include the opening cysteine and the closing phenylalanine or tryptophan. D genes are given only for firm matches. Clone size is shown for a subset of rows, as once, few, many or a class of expanded clone.

j_gene: TRBJ2-3
abundance: NA
v_gene: TRBV18
d_gene: NA
CDR3aa: CASSPRRDTQYF
CDR3nt: TGTGCCAGCTCACCACGGAGAGATACGCAGTATTTT

j_gene: TRBJ1-2
abundance: NA
v_gene: TRBV7-9
d_gene: NA
CDR3aa: CASSLGPINYGYTF
CDR3nt: TGTGCCAGCAGCTTAGGGCCGATTAATTATGGCTACACCTTC

j_gene: TRBJ1-5
abundance: NA
v_gene: TRBV6-5
d_gene: NA
CDR3aa: CASAPTEDQPQHF
CDR3nt: TGTGCCAGCGCACCAACCGAGGATCAGCCCCAGCATTTT

j_gene: TRBJ1-6
abundance: NA
v_gene: TRBV6-1
d_gene: NA
CDR3aa: CASTALTNGSPLHF
CDR3nt: TGTGCCAGCACAGCCTTAACCAACGGGTCACCCCTCCACTTT

j_gene: TRBJ2-5
abundance: few
v_gene: TRBV5-4
d_gene: NA
CDR3aa: CASSSNPGATTMGTQYF
CDR3nt: TGTGCCAGCAGCTCTAACCCGGGAGCTACTACCATGGGGACCCAGTACTTC

j_gene: TRBJ1-3
abundance: NA
v_gene: TRBV14
d_gene: NA
CDR3aa: CASSQGTGSGNTIYF
CDR3nt: TGTGCCAGCAGCCAAGGGACGGGTTCTGGAAACACCATATATTTT

j_gene: TRBJ2-1
abundance: NA
v_gene: TRBV6-5
d_gene: NA
CDR3aa: CASRRGLGNEQFF
CDR3nt: TGTGCCAGCAGACGCGGTCTAGGCAATGAGCAGTTCTTC

j_gene: TRBJ2-3
abundance: NA
v_gene: TRBV5-1
d_gene: NA
CDR3aa: CASSAGLADTQYF
CDR3nt: TGCGCCAGCAGCGCAGGGTTGGCAGATACGCAGTATTTT

j_gene: TRBJ2-3
abundance: NA
v_gene: TRBV5-1
d_gene: NA
CDR3aa: CASSLTRMADTQYF
CDR3nt: TGCGCCAGCAGCCTTACTAGGATGGCAGATACGCAGTATTTT

j_gene: TRBJ2-6
abundance: NA
v_gene: TRBV29-1
d_gene: NA
CDR3aa: CSVEGVSGANVLTF
CDR3nt: TGCAGCGTTGAGGGGGTCTCTGGGGCCAACGTCCTGACTTTC

j_gene: TRBJ2-7
abundance: once
v_gene: TRBV11-3
d_gene: NA
CDR3aa: CASSLDGTAHEQYF
CDR3nt: TGTGCCAGCAGCTTAGATGGGACCGCCCACGAGCAGTACTTC

j_gene: TRBJ2-3
abundance: NA
v_gene: TRBV5-1
d_gene: NA
CDR3aa: CASRASPTDTQYF
CDR3nt: TGCGCCAGTAGGGCCTCTCCCACAGATACGCAGTATTTT

j_gene: TRBJ2-7
abundance: NA
v_gene: TRBV18
d_gene: NA
CDR3aa: CASSPSLGPYEQYF
CDR3nt: TGTGCCAGCTCACCATCGTTGGGGCCCTACGAGCAGTACTTC

j_gene: TRBJ2-1
abundance: NA
v_gene: TRBV5-1
d_gene: NA
CDR3aa: CASSLGDGVYNEQFF
CDR3nt: TGCGCCAGCAGCTTGGGAGACGGAGTCTACAATGAGCAGTTCTTC

j_gene: TRBJ2-1
abundance: NA
v_gene: TRBV10-3
d_gene: NA
CDR3aa: CAISDRINNEQFF
CDR3nt: TGTGCCATCAGCGACCGTATCAACAATGAGCAGTTCTTC

j_gene: TRBJ1-6
abundance: few
v_gene: TRBV6-1
d_gene: NA
CDR3aa: CASSPQGKGSPLHF
CDR3nt: TGTGCCAGCAGTCCCCAGGGTAAAGGCTCACCCCTCCACTTT

j_gene: TRBJ2-1
abundance: many
v_gene: TRBV7-2
d_gene: NA
CDR3aa: CASSLGSDIYNEQFF
CDR3nt: TGTGCCAGCAGCTTAGGGTCAGACATTTACAATGAGCAGTTCTTC

j_gene: TRBJ2-7
abundance: NA
v_gene: TRBV7-2
d_gene: TRBD2
CDR3aa: CASSFLADYEQYF
CDR3nt: TGTGCCAGCAGCTTTCTAGCGGACTACGAGCAGTACTTC

j_gene: TRBJ1-6
abundance: NA
v_gene: TRBV14
d_gene: NA
CDR3aa: CASTPSGFSPLHF
CDR3nt: TGTGCCAGCACGCCTTCGGGGTTTTCACCCCTCCACTTT

j_gene: TRBJ2-5
abundance: NA
v_gene: TRBV7-2
d_gene: NA
CDR3aa: CASSLEGTLYQETQYF
CDR3nt: TGTGCCAGCAGCTTAGAAGGGACACTGTACCAAGAGACCCAGTACTTC

j_gene: TRBJ1-6
abundance: few
v_gene: TRBV28
d_gene: NA
CDR3aa: CASRGQSFDSPLHF
CDR3nt: TGTGCCAGCAGAGGACAGAGTTTCGATTCACCCCTCCACTTT

j_gene: TRBJ2-7
abundance: NA
v_gene: TRBV6-1
d_gene: NA
CDR3aa: CASSVNTYTEQYF
CDR3nt: TGTGCCAGCAGTGTGAACACTTACACCGAGCAGTACTTC

j_gene: TRBJ1-5
abundance: many
v_gene: TRBV7-6
d_gene: NA
CDR3aa: CASSLGEDQPQHF
CDR3nt: TGTGCCAGCAGCTTAGGAGAGGATCAGCCCCAGCATTTT

j_gene: TRBJ2-3
abundance: NA
v_gene: TRBV2
d_gene: TRBD2
CDR3aa: CASSAGGAGDTQYF
CDR3nt: TGTGCCAGCAGTGCGGGAGGGGCAGGAGATACGCAGTATTTT